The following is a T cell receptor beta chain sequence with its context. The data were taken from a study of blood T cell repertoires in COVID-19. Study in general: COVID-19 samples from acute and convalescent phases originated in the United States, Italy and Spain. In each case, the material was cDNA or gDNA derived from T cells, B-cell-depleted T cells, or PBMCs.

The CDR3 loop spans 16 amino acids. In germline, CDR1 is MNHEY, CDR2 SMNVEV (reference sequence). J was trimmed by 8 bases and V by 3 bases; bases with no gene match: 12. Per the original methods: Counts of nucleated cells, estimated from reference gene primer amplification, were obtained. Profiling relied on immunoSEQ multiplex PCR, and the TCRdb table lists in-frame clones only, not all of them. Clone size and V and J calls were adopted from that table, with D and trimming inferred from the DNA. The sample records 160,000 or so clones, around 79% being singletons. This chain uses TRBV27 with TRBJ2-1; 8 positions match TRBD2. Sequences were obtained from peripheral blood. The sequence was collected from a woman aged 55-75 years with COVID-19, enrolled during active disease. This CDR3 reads CASSFPGGGRGDEQFF. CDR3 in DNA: TGTGCCAGCAGTTTCCCTGGCGGGGGGCGTGGCGATGAGCAGTTCTTC.